Below are 28 T cell receptor beta chains sequenced from a single sample in a study of Tregs in tolerant kidney transplant recipients. Data came from immunoSEQ multiplex PCR; TCRdb stores just in-frame clones and leaves some out. The repertoire has roughly 70,000 clones, 70% to 90% of them found once; the top ten carry 3.8%. Recipients received nonmyeloablative bone marrow transplants from related graft donors, with transient mixed chimerism. The sample in question was CD4+ T cells from blood (PBMCs), obtained 6 months after the transplant. All receptors derive from a human patient who received a combined kidney and bone marrow transplant. Some T cells could come from the graft donor.

Worth noting for this clone: Its ends do not fully match the called genes, so a read error is possible. This same CDR3 is encoded by further DNA sequences in the sample. CDR3 in DNA: TGTGCCAGCAGAACCGGGACAGGGTATAATTCCCCCCTCCACTTT. Protein product: CASRTGTGYNSPLHF. The genes are TRBV6-1 and TRBJ1-6; 9 bases map to TRBD1. Germline lookup yields CDR1 MNHNS and CDR2 SASEGT. CDR3 length: 15 amino acids.

The chain recombines TRBV7-2 with TRBJ2-3; the D gene is possibly TRBD2 (6 bases). Trimming left V 5 bases short and J 0 bases short, with 9 bases between. The CDR3 sequence is 14 residues long. In germline, CDR1 is SGHTA, CDR2 FQGNSA. DNA of the CDR3: TGTGCCAGCAGCCCGGGGACTAGCACAGATACGCAGTATTTT. Translating gives CASSPGTSTDTQYF.

In its sample, this clone was seen a few times. The gene calls are TRBV7-9 and TRBJ2-7; D is unresolved. CDR1 SEHNR and CDR2 FQNEAQ come from the germline V gene (reference sequence). Trimming left V 1 base short and J 0 bases short, with 13 bases between. The CDR3 contains 16 residues. This CDR3 reads CASSLGLQSLSYEQYF. CDR3 sequence (DNA): TGTGCCAGCAGCTTAGGTCTACAGTCCCTCTCCTACGAGCAGTACTTC.

This clone was counted ten times or more. This chain connects TRBV6-1 to TRBJ1-4; possibly TRBD1 for D (5 bases). With 0 bases removed from V and 8 bases from J, the gap between germline ends came to 13 bases. Germline V gives CDR1 MNHNS, CDR2 SASEGT. The CDR3 covers 15 residues. As DNA, the CDR3 is TGTGCCAGCAGTGAAGCGATGGCAGGGTGGGAAAAACTGTTTTTT. It yields the protein CASSEAMAGWEKLFF.

V is TRBV14 and J is TRBJ2-5; 13 positions match TRBD2. This CDR3 has 16 residues. The ends lost 5 bases at V and 5 bases at J; junction bases unmatched: 8. CDR1 and CDR2 (germline): SGHDN, FVKESK. The CDR3 loop reads CASSKGLAGFWETQYF. Here the CDR3 DNA reads TGTGCCAGCAGCAAGGGACTAGCGGGGTTTTGGGAGACCCAGTACTTC.

The chain combines TRBV7-3 with TRBJ2-3; D may be TRBD1 (5 bases). V was shortened by 3 bases and J by 2 bases, with 12 bases between the two germline ends. Per the germline V gene, CDR1 is SGHTA and CDR2 is FQGTGA. The CDR3 runs 15 residues. The CDR3 sequence: CASSFTGHFTDTQYF. Here the CDR3 DNA reads TGTGCCAGCAGCTTTACAGGCCACTTCACAGATACGCAGTATTTT.

This clone occurred a few times. The CDR3 spells CSVEKGTAAYNEQFF. In DNA, the CDR3 is TGCAGCGTTGAAAAGGGGACAGCAGCCTACAATGAGCAGTTCTTC. The chain employs TRBV29-1 and TRBJ2-1; 7 bases match TRBD1. Trimming removed 2 bases from V and 2 bases from J; junction bases left unmatched: 6. The V gene's germline CDR1 is SQVTM and CDR2 ANQGSEA. The CDR3 runs 15 residues.

The chain has TRBV29-1 and TRBJ1-1; D possibly corresponds to TRBD1 (5 bases). From germline, CDR1 is SQVTM and CDR2 ANQGSEA. V dropped 7 bases and J dropped 0 bases, with 15 bases sitting between them. CDR3 length: 14 amino acids. The CDR3 sequence: CSAQGSLMNTEAFF. CDR3 DNA: TGCAGCGCTCAGGGTTCCTTAATGAACACTGAAGCTTTCTTT.

On this clone itself: Distinct nucleotide sequences in the sample also encode this CDR3. V gene TRBV18 combines with J gene TRBJ2-1; D is uncertain. The CDR3 is made up of 13 amino acids. V dropped 3 bases and J dropped 0 bases, with 3 bases sitting between them. Looked up from germline, CDR1 is KGHSH and CDR2 is LQKENI. The CDR3 reads CASSPSSYNEQFF. The CDR3 bases are TGTGCCAGCTCACCGAGCTCCTACAATGAGCAGTTCTTC.

V usage is TRBV6-1 and J usage is TRBJ2-5; a weak D match, TRBD2 (5 bases). Germline values: CDR1 MNHNS, CDR2 SASEGT. The ends were cut back, 5 bases at V and 7 bases at J, with 14 bases in the middle. The CDR3 is 13 residues long. The CDR3 is CASSRSEAGTQYF. The CDR3 nucleotides read TGTGCCAGCAGTAGGAGTGAGGCGGGGACCCAGTACTTC.

This chain connects TRBV6-1 to TRBJ1-5; 7 bases map to TRBD1. The V and J ends lost 2 bases and 4 bases, in that order; junction bases with no gene match: 8. The CDR3 is 16 amino acids. CDR1 is MNHNS and CDR2 is SASEGT in the germline V gene. The chain's CDR3 is CASSEIRDSENQPQHF. DNA for the CDR3: TGTGCCAGCAGTGAAATCAGGGACAGCGAAAATCAGCCCCAGCATTTT.

The CDR3 sequence: CASSNRVGTEAFF. Written as DNA, the CDR3 is TGTGCCAGCTCAAACAGGGTTGGCACTGAAGCTTTCTTT. The J gene is TRBJ1-1, the V gene TRBV18, with D possibly matching TRBD1 (6 bases). CDR1 KGHSH and CDR2 LQKENI come from the germline V gene. V lost 5 bases to trimming and J lost 4 bases, with 11 bases between them. This CDR3 contains 13 residues.

The rearrangement links TRBV10-2 to TRBJ1-1; 11 bases fit TRBD1. Germline loops: CDR1 WSHSY, CDR2 SAAADI. The CDR3 loop spans 13 amino acids. Trimming took 7 bases from V and 9 from J; bases not matched to a gene: 7. The CDR3, as DNA: TGCGCCAGCACGTTCGGGACAGGGGGTAAAGCTTTCTTT. Translated, it gives CASTFGTGGKAFF.

The J gene is TRBJ1-3, the V gene TRBV29-1, with 7 bases matching TRBD1. V lost 6 bases to trimming and J lost 2 bases; unmatched junction nucleotides: 4. The CDR3 spans 13 residues. Per the germline V gene, CDR1 is SQVTM and CDR2 is ANQGSEA. CDR3 in amino acids: CSVSGGPGNTIYF. The CDR3 DNA reads TGCAGCGTCTCAGGGGGACCTGGAAACACCATATATTTT.

Regarding this clone: Other DNA variants within this sample encode the same CDR3. The rearrangement links TRBV27 to TRBJ1-6; D not resolved. This CDR3 contains 14 residues. Germline V gives CDR1 MNHEY, CDR2 SMNVEV (reference sequence). Trimming removed 6 bases at V and 4 bases at J, with 10 bases between. CDR3 nucleotide sequence: TGTGCCAGCAGCCTGGGGAGATATAATTCACCCCTCCACTTT. It codes for CASSLGRYNSPLHF.

The chain couples TRBV7-9 to TRBJ1-1; D is unclear. The CDR3 spans 16 residues. Trimming took off 5 bases at V and 4 bases at J, with 20 bases between the two ends. In germline, CDR1 is SEHNR, CDR2 FQNEAQ (reference sequence). Written as DNA, the CDR3 is TGTGCCAGCAGCCTACATGGACTAAACTCGGGCACTGAAGCTTTCTTT. Amino acid sequence: CASSLHGLNSGTEAFF.

This sequence joins TRBV7-9 and TRBJ2-1, with 15 bases lining up with TRBD2. Losses at the gene ends were 5 bases for V and 7 bases for J; bases not matched to a gene: 6. This CDR3 has 16 amino acids. Germline V CDR1 and CDR2: SEHNR, FQNEAQ (reference sequence). The CDR3 spells CASSPRTSGGVNEQFF. CDR3 nucleotide sequence: TGTGCCAGCAGCCCCCGGACTAGCGGGGGGGTTAATGAGCAGTTCTTC.

The V gene is TRBV25-1, the J gene TRBJ2-2, with TRBD2 matching over 11 bases. J was trimmed by 1 base and V by 6 bases; bases with no gene match: 1. Germline V gene data show CDR1 as MGHDK and CDR2 as SYGVNS. The CDR3 covers 15 residues. CDR3 coding DNA: TGTGCCAGCAGGGGACTAGCGGAGAACACCGGGGAGCTGTTTTTT. Translated, it gives CASRGLAENTGELFF.

The chain couples TRBV7-2 to TRBJ2-7, with D perhaps matching TRBD2 (6 bases). This CDR3 has 12 amino acids. V shed 10 bases and J shed 2 bases, with 12 bases lying between them. Germline V gene lookup returns CDR1 SGHTA and CDR2 FQGNSA. CDR3: CATSSGAYEQYF. The DNA of the CDR3 is TGTGCCACCAGTAGCGGTGCCTACGAGCAGTACTTC.

DNA for the CDR3: TGTGCCAGCAGTTACCTGACTAGCGGGGGGGTCTACGAGCAGTACTTC. Amino acids: CASSYLTSGGVYEQYF. The rearrangement uses TRBV6-5 and TRBJ2-7; 14 bases are a match to TRBD2. The CDR3 runs 16 residues. With 2 bases clipped from V and 3 bases from J, the junction kept 3 bases outside the gene matches. Germline CDR1 MNHEY, CDR2 SVGAGI.

The genes are TRBV9 and TRBJ1-6; 8 nucleotides align to TRBD1. This CDR3 has 17 amino acids. After removal of 4 bases from V and 2 bases from J, the junction contained 8 bases not matched to a gene. Looked up from germline, CDR1 is SGDLS and CDR2 is YYNGEE. In nucleotides, the CDR3 is TGTGCCAGCAGCACATCAGGGGGCGTCCCCTATAATTCACCCCTCCACTTT. Translation gives CASSTSGGVPYNSPLHF.

J is TRBJ2-7 and V is TRBV9; 8 positions agree with TRBD2. Germline CDR1 SGDLS, CDR2 YYNGEE. The V gene end was trimmed by 3 bases and the J gene end by 3 bases; junction bases not matched to a gene: 5. CDR3 length: 14 residues. DNA of the CDR3: TGTGCCAGCAGCGAGCGGGAGTGGGGCTACGAGCAGTACTTC. Residues: CASSEREWGYEQYF.

Only one count was recorded for this clone. The rearrangement joins TRBV7-3 to TRBJ1-2; 9 nucleotides agree with TRBD1. Losses at the gene ends were 4 bases for V and 3 bases for J; bases not matched to a gene: 3. There are 14 residues in the CDR3. The V gene's germline CDR1 is SGHTA and CDR2 FQGTGA. Here the CDR3 reads CASSYTGGYYGYTF. The CDR3 bases are TGTGCCAGCAGCTATACAGGGGGCTACTATGGCTACACCTTC.

The chain recombines TRBV5-1 with TRBJ2-7, with D possibly matching TRBD2 (7 bases). CDR1 is SGHRS and CDR2 is YFSETQ in the germline V gene. The CDR3 has 17 amino acids. V dropped 1 base and J dropped 0 bases, with 17 bases sitting between them. This CDR3 reads CASSLWRGGSNSYEQYF. The CDR3 DNA is TGCGCCAGCAGCTTGTGGCGCGGGGGCTCCAACTCCTACGAGCAGTACTTC. Using reference TRBV5-1 and TRBJ2-7 for the parts outside the CDR3, the full variable domain is KAGVTQTPRYLIKTRGQQVTLSCSPISGHRSVSWYQQTPGQGLQFLFEYFSETQRNKGNFPGRFSGRQFSNSRSEMNVSTLELGDSALYLCASSLWRGGSNSYEQYFGPGTRLTVT.

The rearrangement links TRBV7-9 to TRBJ2-1, with TRBD1 identical over 7 bases. There are 12 residues in the CDR3. The germline gives CDR1 SEHNR, CDR2 FQNEAQ (reference sequence). The ends lost 4 bases at V and 12 bases at J; junction bases unmatched: 6. CDR3 nucleotides: TGTGCCAGCAGCTACGACAGGGTTCCGCAGTTCTTC. Translating it yields CASSYDRVPQFF.

The chain combines TRBV18 with TRBJ1-1, with D perhaps TRBD1 (6 bases). Germline V gene data show CDR1 as KGHSH and CDR2 as LQKENI. The CDR3 has 13 amino acids. V lost 6 bases and J lost 5, with 13 bases in between. CDR3 nucleotide sequence: TGTGCCAGCTCTCCTAACAGGGAAACTGAAGCTTTCTTT. Translating it yields CASSPNRETEAFF.

The V call is TRBV19, the J call TRBJ2-1; maybe TRBD2 (6 bases). V was clipped by 11 bases and J by 15 bases, with 20 bases between them. This CDR3 is 11 amino acids long. Germline V gene lookup returns CDR1 LNHDA and CDR2 SQIVND (reference sequence). CDR3 in DNA: TGTGCCGGCCGACCCGGGAGATTTAGGTTCTTC. This gives the protein CAGRPGRFRFF.

The rearrangement joins TRBV4-2 to TRBJ1-1; tentative D call: TRBD1 (5 bases). Germline CDR1 and CDR2: LGHNA and YNFKEQ. V was shortened by 1 base and J by 4 bases, with 13 bases between the two germline ends. This CDR3 is built from 15 residues. CDR3 DNA sequence: TGTGCCAGCAGCCAAGGATCGGGGGAATCCACTGAAGCTTTCTTT. Amino acid sequence: CASSQGSGESTEAFF.